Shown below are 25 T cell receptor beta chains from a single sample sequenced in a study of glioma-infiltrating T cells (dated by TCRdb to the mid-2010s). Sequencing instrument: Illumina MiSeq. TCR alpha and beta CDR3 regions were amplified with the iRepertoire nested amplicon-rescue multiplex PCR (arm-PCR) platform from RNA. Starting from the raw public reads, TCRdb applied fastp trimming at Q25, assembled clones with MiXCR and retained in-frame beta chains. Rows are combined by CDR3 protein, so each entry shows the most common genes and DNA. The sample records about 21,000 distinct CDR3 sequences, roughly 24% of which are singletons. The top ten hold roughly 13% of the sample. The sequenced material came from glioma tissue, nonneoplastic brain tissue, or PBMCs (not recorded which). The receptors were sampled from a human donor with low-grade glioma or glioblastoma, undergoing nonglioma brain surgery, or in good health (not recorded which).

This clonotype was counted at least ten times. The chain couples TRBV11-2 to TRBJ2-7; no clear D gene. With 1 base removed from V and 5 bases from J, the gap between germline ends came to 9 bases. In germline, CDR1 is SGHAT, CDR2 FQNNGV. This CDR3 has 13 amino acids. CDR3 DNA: TGTGCCAGCAGCTTAGTGTCGTTCGACGAGCAGTACTTC. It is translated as CASSLVSFDEQYF.

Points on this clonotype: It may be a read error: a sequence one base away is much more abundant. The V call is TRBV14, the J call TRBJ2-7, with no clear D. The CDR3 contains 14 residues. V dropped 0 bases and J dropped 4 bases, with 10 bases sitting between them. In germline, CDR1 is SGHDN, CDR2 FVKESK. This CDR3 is CASSQDSIEYEQYF. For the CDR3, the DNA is TGTGCCAGCAGCCAAGATTCTATTGAGTACGAGCAGTACTTC. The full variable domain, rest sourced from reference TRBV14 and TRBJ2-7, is EAGVTQFPSHSVIEKGQTVTLRCDPISGHDNLYWYRRVMGKEIKFLLHFVKESKQDESGMPNNRFLAERTGGTYSTLKVQPAELEDSGVYFCASSQDSIEYEQYFGPGTRLTVT.

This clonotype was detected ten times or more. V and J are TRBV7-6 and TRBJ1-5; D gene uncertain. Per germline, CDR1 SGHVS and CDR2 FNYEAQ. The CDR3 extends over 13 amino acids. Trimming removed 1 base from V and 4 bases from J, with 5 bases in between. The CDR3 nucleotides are TGTGCCAGCAGCTTAGACAAGAATCAGCCCCAGCATTTT. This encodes CASSLDKNQPQHF.

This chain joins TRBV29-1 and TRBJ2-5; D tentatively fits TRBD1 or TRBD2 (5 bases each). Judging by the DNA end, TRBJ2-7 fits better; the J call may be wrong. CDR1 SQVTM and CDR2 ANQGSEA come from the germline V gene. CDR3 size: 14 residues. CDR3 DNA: TGCAGCGTTACCGGGACCGCTAGCTCCTACGAGCAGTACTTC. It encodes CSVTGTASSYEQYF.

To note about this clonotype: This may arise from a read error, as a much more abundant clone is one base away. CDR3 protein: CASSQGASGSKDTQYF. The DNA of the CDR3 is TGTGCCAGCAGCCAAGGGGCATCGGGGAGCAAAGATACGCAGTATTTT. The rearrangement uses TRBV3-1 and TRBJ2-3; possibly TRBD2 for D (5 bases). This CDR3 is 16 amino acids long. The germline CDR1 and CDR2 sequences are LGHDT and YNNKEL (reference sequence).

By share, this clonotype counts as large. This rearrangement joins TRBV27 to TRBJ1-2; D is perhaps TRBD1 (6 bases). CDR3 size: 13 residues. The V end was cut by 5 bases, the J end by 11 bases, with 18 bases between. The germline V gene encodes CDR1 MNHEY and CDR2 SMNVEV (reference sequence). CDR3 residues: CASSPYGTTSYTF. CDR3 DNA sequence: TGTGCCAGCAGTCCATACGGGACAACAAGTTACACCTTC.

As DNA, the CDR3 is TGTGCCAGCAGTGGCCGGGACAGATCCTACAATGAGCAGTTCTTC. It encodes CASSGRDRSYNEQFF. This chain uses TRBV6-6 with TRBJ2-1, with 7 bases fitting TRBD1. CDR1 is MNHNY, CDR2 SVGAGI, per germline (reference sequence). The CDR3 sequence is 15 residues long. The J segment lost 1 base and the V segment lost 5 bases, leaving 5 bases of the junction unmatched.

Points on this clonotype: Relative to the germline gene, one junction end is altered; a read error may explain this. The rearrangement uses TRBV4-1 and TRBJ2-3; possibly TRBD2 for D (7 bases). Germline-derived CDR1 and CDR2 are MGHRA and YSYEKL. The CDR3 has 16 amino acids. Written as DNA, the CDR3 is TGCGCCAGCACCCTAATGGGTGGCGGGGGCACAGGTACGCAGTATTTT. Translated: CASTLMGGGGTGTQYF.

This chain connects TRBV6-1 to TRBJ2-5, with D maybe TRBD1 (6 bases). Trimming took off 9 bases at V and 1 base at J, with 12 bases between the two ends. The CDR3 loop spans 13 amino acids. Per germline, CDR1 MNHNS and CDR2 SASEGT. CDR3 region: CARGGHLQETQYF. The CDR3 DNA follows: TGTGCCAGAGGGGGACACCTCCAAGAGACCCAGTACTTC.

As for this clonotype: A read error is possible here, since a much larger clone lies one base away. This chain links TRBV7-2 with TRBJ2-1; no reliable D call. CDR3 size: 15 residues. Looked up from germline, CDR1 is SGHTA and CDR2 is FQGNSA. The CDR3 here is CARSLDGSSYNEQFF. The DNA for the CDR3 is TGTGCCCGCAGCTTAGACGGAAGCTCCTACAATGAGCAGTTCTTC.

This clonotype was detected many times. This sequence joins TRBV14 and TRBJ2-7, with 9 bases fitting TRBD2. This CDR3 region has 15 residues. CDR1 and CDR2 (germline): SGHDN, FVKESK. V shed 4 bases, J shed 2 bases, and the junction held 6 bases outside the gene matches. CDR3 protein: CASSLNSGGAYEQYF. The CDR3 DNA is TGTGCCAGCAGCCTCAATAGCGGGGGAGCCTACGAGCAGTACTTC.

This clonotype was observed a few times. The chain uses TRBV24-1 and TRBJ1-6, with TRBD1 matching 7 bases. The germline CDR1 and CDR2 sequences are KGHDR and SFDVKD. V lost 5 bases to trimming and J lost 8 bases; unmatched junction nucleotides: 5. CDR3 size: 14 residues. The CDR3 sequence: CATSAGGSYSPLHF. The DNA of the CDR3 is TGTGCCACCAGTGCAGGGGGAAGTTATTCACCCCTCCACTTT.

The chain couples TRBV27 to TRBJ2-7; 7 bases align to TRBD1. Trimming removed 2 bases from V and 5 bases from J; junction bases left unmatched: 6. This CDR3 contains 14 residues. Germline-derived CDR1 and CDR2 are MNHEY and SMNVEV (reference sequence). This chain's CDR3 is CASSLEGAYNEQYF. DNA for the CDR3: TGTGCCAGCAGTTTAGAGGGGGCTTACAACGAGCAGTACTTC.

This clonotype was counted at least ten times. CDR3 region: CASSRTGGPEAFF. The CDR3 region has the DNA TGTGCCAGCAGCCGGACAGGGGGGCCTGAAGCTTTCTTT. This chain uses TRBV7-8 with TRBJ1-1; TRBD1 matches at 10 bases. The CDR3 sequence is 13 residues long. J lost 6 bases, V lost 5 bases, and 3 bases had no gene match. Germline V lookup: CDR1 SGHVS, CDR2 FQNEAQ.

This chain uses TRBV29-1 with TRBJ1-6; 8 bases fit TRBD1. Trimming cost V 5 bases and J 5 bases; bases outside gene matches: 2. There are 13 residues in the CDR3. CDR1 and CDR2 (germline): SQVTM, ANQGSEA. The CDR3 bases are TGCAGCGTTAAGACAGGGGATAATTCACCCCTCCACTTT. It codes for CSVKTGDNSPLHF.

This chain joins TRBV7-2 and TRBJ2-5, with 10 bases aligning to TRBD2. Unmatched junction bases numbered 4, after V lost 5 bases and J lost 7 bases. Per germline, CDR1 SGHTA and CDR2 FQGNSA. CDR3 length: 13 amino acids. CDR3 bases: TGTGCCAGCAGCCGAGCGGGGGGGGGGACCCAGTACTTC. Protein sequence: CASSRAGGGTQYF.

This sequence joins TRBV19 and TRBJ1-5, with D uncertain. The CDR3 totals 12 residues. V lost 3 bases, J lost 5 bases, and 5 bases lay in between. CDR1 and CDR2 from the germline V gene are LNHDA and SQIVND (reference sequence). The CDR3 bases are TGTGCCAGTAGTATGTCCGATCAGCCCCAGCATTTT. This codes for CASSMSDQPQHF.

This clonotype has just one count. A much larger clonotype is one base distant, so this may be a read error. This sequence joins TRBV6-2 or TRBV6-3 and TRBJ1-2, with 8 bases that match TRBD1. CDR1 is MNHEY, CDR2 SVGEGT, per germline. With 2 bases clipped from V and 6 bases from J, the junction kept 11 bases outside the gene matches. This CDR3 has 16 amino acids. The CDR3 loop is CASSYGVTLRGHGYTF. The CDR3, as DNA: TGTGCCAGCAGTTACGGGGTAACACTCAGGGGGCATGGCTACACCTTC.

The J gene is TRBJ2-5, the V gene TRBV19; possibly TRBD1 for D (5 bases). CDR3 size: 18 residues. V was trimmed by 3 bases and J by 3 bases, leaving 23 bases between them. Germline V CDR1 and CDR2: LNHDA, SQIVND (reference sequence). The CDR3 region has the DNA TGTGCCAGTAGTATCCTCCCTCGATGGAAGGGGATGGAAGAGACCCAGTACTTC. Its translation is CASSILPRWKGMEETQYF.

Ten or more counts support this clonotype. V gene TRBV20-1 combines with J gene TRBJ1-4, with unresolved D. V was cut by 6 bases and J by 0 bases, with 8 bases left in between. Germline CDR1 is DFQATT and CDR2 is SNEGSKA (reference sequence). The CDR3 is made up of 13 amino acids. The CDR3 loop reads CSAYRPTNEKLFF. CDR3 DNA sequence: TGCAGTGCCTACAGACCAACTAATGAAAAACTGTTTTTT.

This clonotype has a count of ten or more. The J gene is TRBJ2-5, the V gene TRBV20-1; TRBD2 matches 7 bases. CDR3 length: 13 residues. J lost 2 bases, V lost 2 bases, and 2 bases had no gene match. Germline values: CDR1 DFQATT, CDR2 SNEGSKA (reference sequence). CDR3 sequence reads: CSARTGLQETQYF. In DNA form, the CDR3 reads TGCAGTGCTAGAACGGGACTACAAGAGACCCAGTACTTC.

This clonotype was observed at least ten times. CDR3 protein: CASSPTPGQDSYEQYF. The CDR3 DNA is TGCGCCAGCAGCCCGACACCGGGACAGGACTCCTACGAGCAGTACTTC. This chain connects TRBV4-3 to TRBJ2-7; TRBD1 agrees at 8 bases. The CDR3 is 16 amino acids. Germline trimming cut 4 bases from V and 0 bases from J; bases unmatched to any gene: 8. Germline CDR1 is LGHNA and CDR2 is YSLEER.

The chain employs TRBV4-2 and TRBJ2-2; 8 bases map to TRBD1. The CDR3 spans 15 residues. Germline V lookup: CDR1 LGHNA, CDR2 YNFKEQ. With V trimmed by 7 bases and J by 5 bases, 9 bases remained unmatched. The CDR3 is CASILWGQVTGELFF. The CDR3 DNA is TGTGCCAGCATCCTTTGGGGACAGGTGACCGGGGAGCTGTTTTTT.

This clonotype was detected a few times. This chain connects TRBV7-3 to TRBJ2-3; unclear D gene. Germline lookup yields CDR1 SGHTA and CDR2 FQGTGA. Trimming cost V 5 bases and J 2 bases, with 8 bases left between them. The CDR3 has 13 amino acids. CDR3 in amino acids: CASSPLHTDTQYF. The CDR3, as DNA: TGTGCCAGCAGCCCACTACACACAGATACGCAGTATTTT.

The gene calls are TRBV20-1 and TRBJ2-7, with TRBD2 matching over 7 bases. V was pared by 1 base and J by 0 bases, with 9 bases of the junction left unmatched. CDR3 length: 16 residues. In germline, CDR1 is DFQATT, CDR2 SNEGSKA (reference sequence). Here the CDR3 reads CSARASLAADSYEQYF. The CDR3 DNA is TGCAGTGCTAGAGCGAGCCTAGCGGCAGACTCCTACGAGCAGTACTTC.